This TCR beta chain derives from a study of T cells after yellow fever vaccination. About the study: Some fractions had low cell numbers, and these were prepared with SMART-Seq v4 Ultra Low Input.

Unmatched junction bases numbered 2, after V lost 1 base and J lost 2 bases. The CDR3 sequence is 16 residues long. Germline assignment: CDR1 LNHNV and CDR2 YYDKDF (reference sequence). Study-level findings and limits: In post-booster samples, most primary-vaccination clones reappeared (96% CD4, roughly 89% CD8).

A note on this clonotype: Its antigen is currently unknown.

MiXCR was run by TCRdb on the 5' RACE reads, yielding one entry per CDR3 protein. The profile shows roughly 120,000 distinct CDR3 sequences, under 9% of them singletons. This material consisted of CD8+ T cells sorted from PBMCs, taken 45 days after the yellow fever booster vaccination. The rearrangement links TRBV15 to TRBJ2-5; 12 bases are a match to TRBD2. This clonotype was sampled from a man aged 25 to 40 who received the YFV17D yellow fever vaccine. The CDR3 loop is CATSRGTSGAQETQYF. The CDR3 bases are TGTGCCACCAGCAGAGGGACTAGCGGGGCTCAAGAGACCCAGTACTTC.